A selection of T cell receptor beta chains follows, all from one sample in a study of early stage breast cancer tumors. Profiling relied on immunoSEQ multiplex PCR, and the TCRdb table lists in-frame clones only, not all of them. The profile shows about 48,000 clones, 65% to 90% of them singletons. Sequences were obtained from blood. All receptors derive from a person aged 45 to 59 with breast cancer. The CDR3 runs from the conserved cysteine through the conserved F or W. D genes are given only for firm matches. Not all rows give a size; the values are once, few, many and, for expanded clones, a class.

size	D	V	J	CDR3	DNA
once	.	TRBV28	TRBJ2-5	CASSLAETQYF	TGTGCCAGCAGTTTGGCGGAGACCCAGTACTTC
.	TRBD1	TRBV5-5	TRBJ1-4	CASSRPEGADEKLFF	TGTGCCAGCAGCCGCCCCGAGGGGGCAGATGAAAAACTGTTTTTT
.	.	TRBV19	TRBJ2-5	CASSIGSSQSETQYF	TGTGCCAGTAGTATTGGGTCGTCCCAATCCGAGACCCAGTACTTC
.	.	TRBV18	TRBJ2-3	CASSHSEGLTDTQYF	TGTGCCAGCTCACATTCCGAGGGGCTCACAGATACGCAGTATTTT
once	.	TRBV18	TRBJ2-7	CASSLLTEAYEQYF	TGTGCCAGCTCCCTGCTGACAGAGGCCTACGAGCAGTACTTC
.	.	TRBV7-2	TRBJ2-3	CASSIQGTDTQYF	TGTGCCAGCAGCATACAGGGTACAGATACGCAGTATTTT
.	.	TRBV6-6	TRBJ2-1	CASSSPQTDNEQFF	TGTGCCAGCAGCTCCCCTCAGACCGACAATGAGCAGTTCTTC
.	TRBD1	TRBV19	TRBJ1-3	CASSSGTGPRSGNTIYF	TGTGCCAGTAGCTCCGGGACAGGGCCGCGCTCTGGAAACACCATATATTTT
.	.	TRBV28	TRBJ2-5	CASSFDVVQLSWETQYF	TGTGCCAGCAGTTTTGATGTGGTACAGCTCTCGTGGGAGACCCAGTACTTC
.	.	TRBV19	TRBJ1-3	CASSIGIYAGNTIYF	TGTGCCAGTAGTATAGGTATCTACGCTGGAAACACCATATATTTT
few	.	TRBV11-3	TRBJ2-3	CASSFFIQAASTDTQYF	TGTGCCAGCAGCTTTTTCATCCAGGCGGCTAGCACAGATACGCAGTATTTT
.	TRBD2	TRBV18	TRBJ2-7	CASSPNPPAGGSYEQYF	TGTGCCAGCTCACCAAATCCCCCAGCGGGGGGCTCCTACGAGCAGTACTTC
few	.	TRBV19	TRBJ1-5	CASSNSLSNQPQHF	TGTGCCAGTAGTAATAGCTTGAGCAATCAGCCCCAGCATTTT
.	.	TRBV10-3	TRBJ1-2	CAIRGTSGYTF	TGTGCCATCAGGGGGACATCTGGCTACACCTTC
.	.	TRBV5-1	TRBJ2-3	CASSLAQTTDTQYF	TGCGCCAGCAGCTTGGCCCAGACCACAGATACGCAGTATTTT
.	.	TRBV28	TRBJ1-6	CASSVPTGNSPLHF	TGTGCCAGCAGTGTTCCAACAGGGAATTCACCCCTCCACTTT
.	TRBD1	TRBV9	TRBJ2-7	CASSEGDRGFYEQYF	TGTGCCAGCAGCGAGGGGGACAGGGGGTTCTACGAGCAGTACTTC
.	.	TRBV11-2	TRBJ2-1	CASSLVPRLTGNSYNEQFF	TGTGCCAGCAGCTTAGTCCCCCGACTAACAGGAAACTCCTACAATGAGCAGTTCTTC
few	.	TRBV7-9	TRBJ2-7	CASSRSYEQYF	TGTGCCAGCAGCCGCTCCTACGAGCAGTACTTC
.	.	TRBV4-2	TRBJ1-2	CASSQVGGGTEGYTF	TGTGCCAGCAGCCAAGTCGGGGGGGGGACTGAAGGCTACACCTTC
.	TRBD2	TRBV5-1	TRBJ2-1	CASSLELAGGREQFF	TGCGCCAGCAGCTTGGAGCTAGCGGGAGGCAGAGAGCAGTTCTTC
once	.	TRBV15	TRBJ2-1	CATSRDRLDNEQFF	TGTGCCACCAGCAGAGATCGGTTAGACAATGAGCAGTTCTTC
few	TRBD1	TRBV19	TRBJ1-5	CASSTEVPGQVWQHQPQHF	TGTGCCAGTAGTACCGAAGTCCCGGGACAGGTTTGGCAGCATCAGCCCCAGCATTTT
.	TRBD1	TRBV19	TRBJ2-2	CASKTRDRGDSTGELFF	TGTGCCAGTAAAACCAGGGACAGGGGTGATAGCACCGGGGAGCTGTTTTTT